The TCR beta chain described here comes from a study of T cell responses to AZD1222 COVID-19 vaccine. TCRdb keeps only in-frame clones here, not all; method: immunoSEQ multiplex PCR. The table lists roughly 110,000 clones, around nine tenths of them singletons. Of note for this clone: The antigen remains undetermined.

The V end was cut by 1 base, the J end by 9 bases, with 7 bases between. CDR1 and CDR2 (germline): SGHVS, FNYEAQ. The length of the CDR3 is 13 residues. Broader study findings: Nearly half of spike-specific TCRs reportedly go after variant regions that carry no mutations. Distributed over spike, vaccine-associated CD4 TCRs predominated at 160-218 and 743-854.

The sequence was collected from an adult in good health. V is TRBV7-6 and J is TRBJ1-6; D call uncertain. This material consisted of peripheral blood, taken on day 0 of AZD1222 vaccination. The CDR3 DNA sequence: TGTGCCAGCAGCTTAGGGGTATCTTCACCCCTCCACTTT. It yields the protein CASSLGVSSPLHF.